This TCR beta chain was captured by sequencing in a study of T cell responses to AZD1222 COVID-19 vaccine (TCRdb year 2021). With regard to the full study: Because spike-specific TCR depth and breadth did not differ between the two schedules, AZD1222 recipients who got a second dose at roughly 4 weeks were pooled with those who got a second dose at roughly 12 weeks. A total of under 250 trial participants underwent TCR sequencing, of whom about 200 had received two doses of AZD1222 and about 26 had received two doses of the MenACWY control vaccine. Trial participants were enrolled into age subgroups of 18-55, 56-69 and 70-plus years, which contained around 150, 29 and 61 TCR-sequenced participants, respectively. The study at large found these results: After two AZD1222 doses, spike-specific TCR breadth and depth were significantly higher than at day 0 and than in MenACWY recipients. Because no day 14 peak-response samples were available, repertoires were characterized only after the peak T cell response. The vaccine-associated CD4 TCRs covered the entire spike protein, and the dominant responses fell in regions 160-218 and 743-854. Conclusions about previously exposed vaccinees were limited because only a handful of AZD1222 recipients were SARS-CoV-2 seropositive at baseline. Most participants were white British and females outnumbered males, and the authors suggested that clonal diversity may have been underestimated. Nearly half of unique spike-specific TCRs reportedly recognized epitopes outside regions mutated in the B.1.351 and B.1.1.7 variants. The 56-69-year group was small, and its depth increase did not reach significance, likely because of low power.

V was cut back by 6 bases and J by 1 base, leaving a gap of 21 bases between them. The germline V gene gives CDR1 as MGHDK and CDR2 as SYGVNS. From cysteine to phenylalanine, the CDR3 is 17 amino acids long. Left in the record is the CDR3 DNA by itself, 51 bases read in frame from the first base. This clone is a singleton in its sample. The clone's antigen remains unknown. Qualities for individual bases were not recorded, and no much larger clone is one base off. The intended sense of this specimen's time point label: baseline before first vaccination. Samples from vaccinated people were obtained from the UK trials COV001 and COV002, which included a single-blind randomized controlled phase 2/3 trial of AZD1222 (ChAdOx1 nCoV-19) in healthy adults. For TCRbeta chain sequencing, PBMC samples were collected from trial participants at day 0 and at day 28 after the second dose. The CDR3 regions of human TCRbeta chains were subjected to immunosequencing. The study's processing was this. TCRs in the repertoires were compared against a reference library of SARS-CoV-2-specific TCRs that had been generated with the MIRA antigen-specificity platform. Breadth was defined as the fraction of unique TCRs that were SARS-CoV-2-associated. Depth was defined as the fraction of total T cells that were SARS-CoV-2-associated. Using the MIRA data, every spike-specific TCR was mapped to the spike region that the TCR reacted to and assigned to either a CD4 or a CD8 class. Log10-transformed breadth and depth values were compared by one-way ANOVA with Sidak's multiple comparisons tests. In TCRdb, the immuneACCESS table is reduced to in-frame sequences with V and J assigned. These tables do not hold every clone; where another copy was compared, an unresolved V gene accounts for under half, and the others remain unexplained. The D gene and trimming were derived from the DNA, and the V and J assignments and clone size from that table. Here the sample has 25,000 to 30,000 clones; about 93% occur a single time. Clones ranked in the top ten supply over 8% of the sample.

This TCR derives from an adult in good health. The material sequenced was peripheral blood, taken on day 0 of AZD1222 vaccination. The sequence joins TRBV25-1 to TRBJ2-5; the D gene could be either TRBD1 or TRBD2, each agreeing at 6 bases. The DNA sequence follows: TGTGCCAGCAGCGGGTGGGGGGCCTACGGGGGCCAAGAGACCCAGTACTTC. It specifies CASSGWGAYGGQETQYF. When the CDR3 is completed using the reference TRBV25-1 and TRBJ2-5 genes on either side, the full variable domain is EADIYQTPRYLVIGTGKKITLECSQTMGHDKMYWYQQDPGMELHLIHYSYGVNSTEKGDLSSESTVSRIRTEHFPLTLESARPSHTSQYLCASSGWGAYGGQETQYFGPGTRLLVL.